The clone carrying this T cell receptor (beta chain) was counted a few times. Its matching antigen is unknown. These data belong to a study of human T cells and chemical hapten exposure. Study at large: Subjects had 2% DPC placed on roughly 2 cm by roughly 2 cm of upper inner arm skin for sensitization.

Per germline, CDR1 SGHRS and CDR2 YFSETQ. The CDR3 runs to 11 residues. With 0 bases removed from V and 5 bases from J, the gap between germline ends came to 3 bases. TCRdb re-derived calls from the RACE reads in MiXCR, one entry per CDR3 protein. Of 380,000 or so distinct CDR3 sequences listed, about 5% are singletons. Noted time point: pre-sensitization, week 0. Documented treatment: therapeutic diphenylcyclopropenone sensitization with weekly scalp DPC. Study observations and caveats: Relative to control repertoires, expanded TCRs gave rise to significantly more large CDR3 similarity clusters.

This sequence originates from a woman younger than 30 with alopecia areata. Some clones in this sample may be carry-over from other donors' samples. The sample here was whole blood, taken in connection with sensitization to the hapten diphenylcyclopropenone (DPC). The chain is built from TRBV5-1 and TRBJ2-7; no clear D. The CDR3: CASSLEDEQYF. Here the CDR3 DNA reads TGCGCCAGCAGCTTGGAAGACGAGCAGTACTTC.